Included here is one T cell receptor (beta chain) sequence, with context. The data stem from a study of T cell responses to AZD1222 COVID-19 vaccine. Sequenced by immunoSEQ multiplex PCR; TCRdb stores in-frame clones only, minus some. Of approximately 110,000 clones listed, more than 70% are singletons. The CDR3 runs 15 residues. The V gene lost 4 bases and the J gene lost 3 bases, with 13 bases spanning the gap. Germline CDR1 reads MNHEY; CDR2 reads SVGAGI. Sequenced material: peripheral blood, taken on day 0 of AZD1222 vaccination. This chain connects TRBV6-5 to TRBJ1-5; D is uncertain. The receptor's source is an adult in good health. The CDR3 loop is CASSSRSVPNQPQHF. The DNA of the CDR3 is TGTGCCAGCAGTTCCCGATCGGTCCCCAATCAGCCCCAGCATTTT.